The 16 T cell receptor beta chains below all came from one sample that was sequenced in a study of blood T cells in healthy people across ages. It was with a sample-barcoded 5' primer and a J-beta primer mix that a second PCR of roughly 6 to 12 cycles was run. In TCRdb, the 5' RACE reads were re-called with MiXCR into one record per CDR3 protein. The sample has around 900,000 distinct CDR3 sequences, roughly half seen once. Sequenced material: blood. The receptors were sampled from a woman in her sixties or seventies in good health.

The table lists this clonotype with a count of one. The rearrangement links TRBV29-1 to TRBJ2-1; 11 bases line up with TRBD2. V gave up 8 bases and J gave up 5 bases; unmatched junction bases: 8. CDR1 and CDR2 (germline): SQVTM, ANQGSEA. The CDR3 spans 14 residues. DNA of the CDR3: TGCAGCACCGGACTAGCGGGTCGCCACAATGAGCAGTTCTTC. Its protein product is CSTGLAGRHNEQFF.

This clonotype was recorded a few times. This rearrangement joins TRBV11-2 to TRBJ2-3; D gene ambiguous. Germline lookup yields CDR1 SGHAT and CDR2 FQNNGV. CDR3 size: 11 residues. The germline V and J ends were trimmed by 5 bases and 7 bases, with 7 bases remaining between them. CDR3 region: CASSRLNTQYF. The CDR3 DNA sequence: TGTGCCAGCAGCCGTCTAAATACGCAGTATTTT.

This chain uses TRBV12-3 or TRBV12-4 with TRBJ1-1; D gene ambiguous. There are 13 residues in the CDR3. Trimming pared 2 bases from V and 6 bases from J, leaving 10 bases between. CDR3 sequence (DNA): TGTGCCAGCAGTTTAAAGCTGCGCGCTGAAGCTTTCTTT. Its protein product is CASSLKLRAEAFF.

The V call is TRBV9, the J call TRBJ2-3; 10 bases are shared with TRBD2. The V segment lost 3 bases and the J segment 0 bases; nucleotides outside the gene matches: 7. This CDR3 comprises 17 residues. Germline values: CDR1 SGDLS, CDR2 YYNGEE. The CDR3 coding sequence is TGTGCCAGCAGCGCCGAGGTGACTAGCGGGAGCACAGATACGCAGTATTTT. Its translation: CASSAEVTSGSTDTQYF.

This sequence joins TRBV28 and TRBJ1-1; the D is unclear. V lost 6 bases and J 5 bases, leaving 13 bases between the germline ends. Germline CDR1 MDHEN, CDR2 SYDVKM. This CDR3 comprises 13 residues. The CDR3 protein is CASSRGGRTEAFF. For the CDR3, the DNA is TGTGCCAGCAGCCGTGGAGGGAGGACTGAAGCTTTCTTT.

The chain joins TRBV3-1 to TRBJ2-7, with 9 bases lining up with TRBD2. The ends lost 1 base at V and 3 bases at J; junction bases unmatched: 1. The CDR3 covers 14 residues. The germline gives CDR1 LGHDT, CDR2 YNNKEL (reference sequence). DNA of the CDR3: TGTGCCAGCAGCCAAGCGCGGGAGGGCTACGAGCAGTACTTC. Amino acid sequence: CASSQAREGYEQYF.

The chain has TRBV28 and TRBJ1-6, with D unresolved. The CDR3 is made up of 14 amino acids. Trimming pared 3 bases from V and 7 bases from J, leaving 10 bases between. CDR1 and CDR2 (germline): MDHEN, SYDVKM. The CDR3: CASSLEVRNSPLHF. CDR3 DNA: TGTGCCAGCAGTTTGGAAGTTCGGAATTCACCCCTCCACTTT.

V usage is TRBV29-1 and J usage is TRBJ2-7, with 8 bases that match TRBD1. The DNA end lines up better with TRBJ2-5; the J call may be wrong. The CDR3 runs 13 residues. Germline lookup yields CDR1 SQVTM and CDR2 ANQGSEA. CDR3 sequence (DNA): TGCAGCGCCCTGGGACAGGATATCGCGACCCAGTACTTC. Translated: CSALGQDIATQYF.

This clonotype has more than one count but fewer than ten. The rearrangement joins TRBV28 to TRBJ2-7; either TRBD1 or TRBD2 may supply D (5 bases each). The length of the CDR3 is 13 residues. Germline V lookup: CDR1 MDHEN, CDR2 SYDVKM. V was shortened by 6 bases and J by 5 bases, with 14 bases between the two germline ends. DNA for the CDR3: TGTGCCAGCAGAATTCCGGGACGTAACGAGCAGTACTTC. Translated, it gives CASRIPGRNEQYF.

The genes are TRBV6-6 and TRBJ2-3; no definite D call. V was pared by 4 bases and J by 0 bases, with 11 bases between. CDR1 and CDR2 from the germline V gene are MNHNY and SVGAGI (reference sequence). The CDR3 extends over 15 amino acids. CDR3 bases: TGTGCCAGCAGTTTTAGGGTACCTAGCACAGATACGCAGTATTTT. Protein product: CASSFRVPSTDTQYF.

The V call is TRBV20-1, the J call TRBJ2-7; D perhaps matches TRBD2 (6 bases). The germline CDR1 and CDR2 sequences are DFQATT and SNEGSKA (reference sequence). The V end lost 5 bases, the J end lost 4 bases, and 15 bases lay between the germline ends. The CDR3 loop spans 13 amino acids. The CDR3 coding sequence is TGCAGTGCTGGAGTGGGCGGGAATTACGAGCAGTACTTC. Amino acid sequence: CSAGVGGNYEQYF.

About this clonotype: One end of the junction is discordant with germline, which a read error may explain. The chain is built from TRBV20-1 and TRBJ2-1; 11 bases line up with TRBD2. The CDR3 totals 15 residues. Germline V lookup: CDR1 DFQATT, CDR2 SNEGSKA (reference sequence). The CDR3 nucleotides are TGTAGTACTCTGGGACTAGCGGAGCGATACAATGAGCGGTTCTTC. Translated: CSTLGLAERYNERFF.

The chain has TRBV7-2 and TRBJ2-1; D is unclear. From germline, CDR1 is SGHTA and CDR2 FQGNSA. The V and J ends lost 1 base and 5 bases respectively, with 12 bases between them. CDR3 length: 15 residues. The CDR3 here is CASSLGITSHNEQFF. As DNA, the CDR3 is TGTGCCAGCAGCTTAGGTATCACAAGTCACAATGAGCAGTTCTTC.

This clonotype was seen a single time. Mismatch with germline at one junction end may stem from a read error. V and J are TRBV7-7 and TRBJ2-5; tentatively, D is TRBD1 or TRBD2 (5 bases each). This CDR3 has 16 residues. Germline assignment: CDR1 SSHAT and CDR2 FNYEAQ (reference sequence). The CDR3 reads CASSLVLDGTQETQYF. CDR3 in DNA: TGTGCTAGCAGCTTAGTGCTGGACGGGACGCAGGAGACCCAGTACTTC.

There are a few counts of this clonotype. The chain is built from TRBV29-1 and TRBJ2-7; the D is unclear. There are 12 residues in the CDR3. Germline V gene data show CDR1 as SQVTM and CDR2 as ANQGSEA. With 4 bases removed from V and 0 bases from J, the gap between germline ends came to 7 bases. The CDR3: CSVGVNSYEQYF. The CDR3 DNA sequence: TGCAGCGTTGGGGTAAACTCCTACGAGCAGTACTTC.

The chain links TRBV28 to TRBJ2-3; no clear D. The CDR3 is 13 amino acids. Germline V CDR1 and CDR2: MDHEN, SYDVKM. V shed 10 bases and J shed 1 base, with 12 bases lying between them. The DNA of the CDR3 is TGTGCCACCTCACAAGGCGGCACAGATACGCAGTATTTT. This encodes CATSQGGTDTQYF.